This is a list of T cell receptor beta chains from one sample in a study of shared clonotypes between healthy human individuals. Profiled with immunoSEQ multiplex PCR; TCRdb holds only in-frame clones, not every one. The sample has about 600,000 clones, around 76% seen once. The sample taken for sequencing was PBMCs. Source of these receptors: a woman aged 40 to 50 in good health. Some clones in this sample may be carry-over from other donors' samples. The CDR3 runs from the conserved cysteine through the conserved F or W. D genes are given only for firm matches. Size is stated for part of the rows, as once, few or many counts, or as a class when the clone is expanded.

>TRBJ2-7|TRBV19|-|-
CATSETRGYEQYF
TGTGCCACCTCCGAGACTAGGGGCTACGAGCAGTACTTC
>TRBJ2-3|TRBV5-1|TRBD2|-
CASSWGLASDTQYF
TGCGCCAGCAGCTGGGGACTAGCATCAGATACGCAGTATTTT
>TRBJ1-5|TRBV19|-|-
CASSPRDISNQPQHF
TGTGCCAGTAGTCCCCGGGACATAAGCAATCAGCCCCAGCATTTT
>TRBJ2-2|TRBV2|-|many
CASSGQRTSTGELFF
TGTGCCAGCAGTGGACAGAGGACGAGCACCGGGGAGCTGTTTTTT
>TRBJ2-1|TRBV7-9|-|-
CASSPQEGLNEQFF
TGTGCCAGCAGCCCGCAAGAGGGGTTAAATGAGCAGTTCTTC
>TRBJ1-4|TRBV4-1|-|-
CASSQRLYDSLNEKLFF
TGCGCCAGCAGCCAACGTCTTTACGACAGCCTTAATGAAAAACTGTTTTTT
>TRBJ1-5|TRBV15|-|-
CATRRGWGQPQHF
TGTGCCACCAGGCGGGGGTGGGGGCAGCCCCAGCATTTT
>TRBJ2-3|TRBV2|-|-
CASSGEGWGWDTQYF
TGTGCCAGCAGTGGAGAGGGATGGGGTTGGGATACGCAGTATTTT
>TRBJ2-1|TRBV7-3|TRBD1|-
CASSLPGGNEQFF
TGTGCCAGCAGCTTGCCAGGGGGCAATGAGCAGTTCTTC
>TRBJ1-5|TRBV5-1|-|few
CASSLAGYSNQPQHF
TGCGCCAGCAGCTTGGCAGGTTATAGCAATCAGCCCCAGCATTTT
>TRBJ2-7|TRBV5-1|-|-
CASHATQGSYEQYF
TGCGCCAGCCACGCCACACAGGGTTCCTACGAGCAGTACTTC
>TRBJ2-5|TRBV28|-|-
CASSLVVAQETQYF
TGTGCCAGCAGTTTAGTGGTGGCCCAAGAGACCCAGTACTTC
>TRBJ2-5|TRBV10-3|TRBD1|-
CAISGKGRQGLETQYF
TGTGCCATCAGTGGGAAGGGAAGACAGGGGCTAGAGACCCAGTACTTC
>TRBJ1-2|TRBV10-2|-|-
CASSELGGNYGYTF
TGCGCCAGCAGTGAGCTGGGGGGTAACTATGGCTACACCTTC
>TRBJ1-6|TRBV30|-|-
CAWTWGGVINNSPLHF
TGTGCCTGGACCTGGGGGGGGGTGATCAATAATTCACCCCTCCACTTT
>TRBJ2-2|TRBV7-3|TRBD1|-
CASSGTGVGLTGELFF
TGTGCCAGCTCCGGGACAGGGGTCGGTCTCACCGGGGAGCTGTTTTTT
>TRBJ2-5|TRBV18|-|-
CASSLNLGETQYF
TGTGCCAGCTCCCTAAACCTGGGGGAGACCCAGTACTTC
>TRBJ2-3|TRBV19|-|-
CASSSPRVRSDTQYF
TGTGCCAGTAGTTCCCCCCGAGTGAGGTCCGATACGCAGTATTTT
>TRBJ2-7|TRBV23-1|-|few
CASSQSDRSYEQYF
TGCGCCAGCAGTCAATCGGATCGCAGTTACGAGCAGTACTTC
>TRBJ2-2|TRBV4-3|-|-
CASSQDDFTNTGELFF
TGCGCCAGCAGCCAAGACGATTTTACGAACACCGGGGAGCTGTTTTTT
>TRBJ1-5|TRBV10-2|-|few
CASSDPGPDQPQHF
TGCGCCAGCAGTGACCCGGGCCCCGATCAGCCCCAGCATTTT
>TRBJ2-7|TRBV5-1|-|-
CASSTGWEYEQYF
TGCGCCAGCAGCACAGGCTGGGAATACGAGCAGTACTTC
>TRBJ2-2|TRBV10-3|-|-
CAIGLGELNTGELFF
TGTGCCATCGGTTTAGGGGAACTGAATACCGGGGAGCTGTTTTTT
>TRBJ1-1|TRBV5-1|-|-
CASSSQNLNTEAFF
TGCGCCAGCAGCTCTCAGAACTTGAACACTGAAGCTTTCTTT
>TRBJ2-7|TRBV19|-|-
CASSINGINEQYF
TGTGCCAGTAGTATAAACGGGATAAACGAGCAGTACTTC
>TRBJ2-5|TRBV9|TRBD1|-
CASSRDSSIETQYF
TGTGCCAGCAGCCGGGACAGTTCGATCGAGACCCAGTACTTC
>TRBJ1-1|TRBV27|-|few
CASSDTVGTEAFF
TGTGCCAGCAGTGATACTGTGGGCACTGAAGCTTTCTTT
>TRBJ2-5|TRBV5-8|-|-
CASSLGAWETQYF
TGTGCCAGCAGCTTGGGGGCTTGGGAGACCCAGTACTTC
>TRBJ2-5|TRBV9|-|-
CASSVNQGVETQYF
TGTGCCAGCAGCGTAAACCAGGGAGTAGAGACCCAGTACTTC
>TRBJ2-7|TRBV14|TRBD1|-
CASSFIGTGALGQYF
TGTGCCAGCAGCTTCATCGGGACAGGGGCTCTGGGGCAGTACTTC
>TRBJ2-1|TRBV7-3|-|few
CASSLGSALYNEQFF
TGTGCCAGCAGCTTAGGTAGCGCTCTCTACAATGAGCAGTTCTTC
>TRBJ2-2|TRBV5-1|-|-
CASSNTGTSNTGELFF
TGCGCCAGCAGCAACACCGGGACTTCGAACACCGGGGAGCTGTTTTTT
>TRBJ2-3|TRBV29-1|-|-
CSVDVKLSTDTQYF
TGCAGCGTTGACGTAAAGCTTAGCACAGATACGCAGTATTTT
>TRBJ1-3|TRBV11-2|-|-
CASSLAGSGNTIYF
TGTGCCAGCAGCTTAGCTGGGTCTGGAAACACCATATATTTT
>TRBJ1-5|TRBV5-4|-|-
CASSFHPNQPQHF
TGTGCCAGCAGCTTCCACCCCAATCAGCCCCAGCATTTT
>TRBJ2-1|TRBV29-1|TRBD2|-
CSVGTSGRGGYNEQFF
TGCAGCGTTGGGACTAGCGGGAGAGGCGGCTACAATGAGCAGTTCTTC
>TRBJ1-1|TRBV5-1|TRBD1|-
CASKEEGAVAFF
TGCGCCAGCAAAGAGGAGGGGGCTGTAGCTTTCTTT
>TRBJ2-4|TRBV2|TRBD1|-
CASRDWDRGVDESIQYF
TGTGCCAGCAGAGACTGGGACAGGGGGGTTGATGAAAGCATTCAGTACTTC
>TRBJ1-2|TRBV4-2|-|-
CASSPGTSYGYTF
TGTGCCAGCAGCCCCGGAACCAGCTATGGCTACACCTTC
>TRBJ2-7|TRBV27|-|-
CASSLSLVGSTYEQYF
TGTGCCAGCAGTTTATCCTTAGTCGGGAGCACGTACGAGCAGTACTTC
>TRBJ2-5|TRBV25-1|-|-
CASSPRGYQTQYF
TGTGCCAGCAGTCCCAGGGGATACCAGACCCAGTACTTC
>TRBJ2-1|TRBV5-1|TRBD2|-
CASSSITSGSYNEQFF
TGCGCCAGCAGCTCAATTACTAGCGGGTCCTACAATGAGCAGTTCTTC
>TRBJ2-5|TRBV7-7|-|few
CASSLGGGGRETQYF
TGTGCTAGCAGCTTAGGAGGAGGGGGTCGAGAGACCCAGTACTTC
>TRBJ1-2|TRBV19|-|-
CASSIDRGQPLWGYTF
TGTGCCAGTAGTATAGATAGAGGACAGCCCCTTTGGGGCTACACCTTC
>TRBJ2-2|TRBV19|TRBD1|-
CASSPWTGTNTGELFF
TGTGCCAGTAGTCCGTGGACAGGGACGAACACCGGGGAGCTGTTTTTT
>TRBJ2-7|TRBV6-5|TRBD2|once
CASSSMGLAGGQYF
TGTGCCAGCAGTTCCATGGGACTAGCGGGAGGACAGTACTTC
>TRBJ2-7|TRBV6-1|-|-
CASNGYEQYF
TGTGCCAGCAATGGCTACGAGCAGTACTTC
>TRBJ2-5|TRBV11-2|TRBD2|-
CASSRTSGIQETQYF
TGTGCCAGCAGCCGGACTAGCGGTATACAAGAGACCCAGTACTTC
>TRBJ2-1|TRBV19|TRBD2|few
CASSLPGLAGEQFF
TGTGCCAGTAGTCTCCCAGGACTAGCAGGTGAGCAGTTCTTC
>TRBJ1-2|TRBV18|-|-
CASSPGGNSLYGYTF
TGTGCCAGCTCACCCGGAGGGAATTCACTCTATGGCTACACCTTC
>TRBJ2-7|TRBV6-5|-|once
CASSNEFRGTYEQYF
TGTGCCAGCAGCAACGAATTCAGGGGTACCTACGAGCAGTACTTC
>TRBJ2-3|TRBV28|TRBD2|once
CASPLGLASTDTQYF
TGTGCCAGCCCCCTCGGACTAGCCAGCACAGATACGCAGTATTTT